This TCR beta chain appears in the sequencing data of a study of cytomegalovirus exposure and HLA in healthy donors. Healthy bone marrow donors made up the cohort. V gave up 8 bases and J gave up 2 bases, with 12 bases separating them. The CDR3 contains 14 residues. The V gene's germline CDR1 is SGHTA and CDR2 FQGNSA. PCR used 60 Vbeta primers and 13 Jbeta primers. Libraries were prepared by immunoSEQ multiplex PCR; TCRdb keeps only in-frame clonotypes and omits some of them. Of 98,000 or so clones listed, about 83% are singletons. Sequencing used PBMCs. This receptor was obtained from a man aged 55 to 70 in good health and CMV-seropositive. The rearrangement joins TRBV7-2 to TRBJ1-4, with D possibly matching TRBD1 (5 bases). Written as DNA, the CDR3 is TGTGCCAGCGGGAGGGGTGTCACTAATGAAAAACTGTTTTTT. Translating gives CASGRGVTNEKLFF. The entire variable domain, with the rest obtained from reference TRBV7-2 and TRBJ1-4, is as follows: GAGVSQSPSNKVTEKGKDVELRCDPISGHTALYWYRQSLGQGLEFLIYFQGNSAPDKSGLPSDRFSAERTGGSVSTLTIQRTQQEDSAVYLCASGRGVTNEKLFFGSGTQLSVL.